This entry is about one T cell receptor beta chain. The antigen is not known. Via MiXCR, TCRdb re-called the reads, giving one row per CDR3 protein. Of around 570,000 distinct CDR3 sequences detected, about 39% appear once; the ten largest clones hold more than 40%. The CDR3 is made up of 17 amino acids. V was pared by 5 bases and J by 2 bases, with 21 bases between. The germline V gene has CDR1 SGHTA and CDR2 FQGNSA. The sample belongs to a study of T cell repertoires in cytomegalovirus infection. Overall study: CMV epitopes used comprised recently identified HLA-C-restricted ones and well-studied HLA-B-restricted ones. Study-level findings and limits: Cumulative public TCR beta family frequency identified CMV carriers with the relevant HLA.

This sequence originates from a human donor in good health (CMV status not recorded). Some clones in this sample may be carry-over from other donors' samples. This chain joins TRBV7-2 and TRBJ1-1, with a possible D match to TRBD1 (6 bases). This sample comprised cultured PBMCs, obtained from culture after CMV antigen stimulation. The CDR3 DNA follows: TGTGCCAGCAGCCTAAGGGGGGGGGCAGGGTATAACACTGAAGCTTTCTTT. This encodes CASSLRGGAGYNTEAFF.